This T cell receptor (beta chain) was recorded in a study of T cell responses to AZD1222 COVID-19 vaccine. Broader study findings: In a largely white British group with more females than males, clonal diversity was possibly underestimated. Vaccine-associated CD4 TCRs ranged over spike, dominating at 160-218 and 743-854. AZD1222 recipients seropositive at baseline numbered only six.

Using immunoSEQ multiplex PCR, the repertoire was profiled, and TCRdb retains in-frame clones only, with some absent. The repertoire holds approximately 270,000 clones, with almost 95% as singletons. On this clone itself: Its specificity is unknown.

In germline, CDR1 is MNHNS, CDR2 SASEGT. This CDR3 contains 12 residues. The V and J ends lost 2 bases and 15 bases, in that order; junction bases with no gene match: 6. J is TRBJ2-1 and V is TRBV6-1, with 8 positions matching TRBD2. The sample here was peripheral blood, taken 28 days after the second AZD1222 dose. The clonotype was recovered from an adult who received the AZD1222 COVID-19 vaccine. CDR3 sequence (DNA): TGTGCCAGCAGTGAATACGGGGGGGGCCGGTTCTTC. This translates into CASSEYGGGRFF.